A selection of T cell receptor beta chains follows, all from one sample in a study of cytomegalovirus exposure and HLA in healthy donors. Clones were read by immunoSEQ multiplex PCR, and TCRdb kept only the in-frame ones, dropping some. The sample yields 60,000 to 75,000 clones, of which the top ten take up more than 1.5%. Sequenced input: PBMCs. The receptors shown here come from a woman aged 30 to 39 in good health and CMV-seronegative. Each CDR3 is given with its conserved first and last residue. D genes are given only for firm matches.

cdr3_nt	cdr3_aa	d_call	v_call	j_call	cdr3_length
TGCGCCAGCAGCCTAGCGGAGGTCTCCTACAATGAGCAGTTCTTC	CASSLAEVSYNEQFF	TRBD2	TRBV5-1	TRBJ2-1	15
TGTGCCAGCTCCCCCCGCACAGGGGGCTGGGCGAACACTGAAGCTTTCTTT	CASSPRTGGWANTEAFF	TRBD1	TRBV18	TRBJ1-1	17
TGTGCCAGCAGCTTAGTCCGGAGCTCCTACGAGCAGTACTTC	CASSLVRSSYEQYF	.	TRBV11-2	TRBJ2-7	14
TGTGCCAGTAGTATCAAGGGGGCGCGGACTGAAGCTTTCTTT	CASSIKGARTEAFF	TRBD1	TRBV19	TRBJ1-1	14
TGTGCCAGCAGCTTAGCAGGGGGAAGCAATCAGCCCCAGCATTTT	CASSLAGGSNQPQHF	.	TRBV7-9	TRBJ1-5	15
TGTGCCGGGGGGGATGACGGGACAGGCCGCTACGAGCAGTACTTC	CAGGDDGTGRYEQYF	.	TRBV30	TRBJ2-7	15
TGTGCCAGCTCTTACGGACAGGGCGAGCAGTTCTTC	CASSYGQGEQFF	TRBD1	TRBV18	TRBJ2-1	12
TGTGCCAGCAGTTTACCCGGCAGGGAAAGGACTGAAGCTTTCTTT	CASSLPGRERTEAFF	.	TRBV28	TRBJ1-1	15
TGTGCCAGCAGCTTGAGAGGCGGGGGTTACGGGATGAACACCGGGGAGCTGTTTTTT	CASSLRGGGYGMNTGELFF	TRBD2	TRBV7-9	TRBJ2-2	19
TGCGCCAGCAGCCACCCCGGGACAGGGAACTATGGCTACACCTTC	CASSHPGTGNYGYTF	TRBD1	TRBV4-1	TRBJ1-2	15
TGTGCCAGCAGCCCTCAGGGGATTGCCTACGAGCAGTACTTC	CASSPQGIAYEQYF	.	TRBV4-2	TRBJ2-7	14
TGCAGCGTAGTAGACGAGCAGTACTTC	CSVVDEQYF	.	TRBV29-1	TRBJ2-7	9
TGTGCCAGCAGCTTACTGCGGGTTACCGGGGAGCTGTTTTTT	CASSLLRVTGELFF	.	TRBV7-2	TRBJ2-2	14
TGTGCCAGCAGCGTAGGGACAGGGGGTAGCAATCAGCCCCAGCATTTT	CASSVGTGGSNQPQHF	TRBD1	TRBV9	TRBJ1-5	16
TGCAGCGTTGAAGGTCAGGGAGGGTACGAGCAGTACTTC	CSVEGQGGYEQYF	TRBD2	TRBV29-1	TRBJ2-7	13
TGTGCCAGCTCACCATTGGAAGGAAGCGGACGGATCACTGAAGCTTTCTTT	CASSPLEGSGRITEAFF	.	TRBV18	TRBJ1-1	17
TGTGCCAGCAGTTACTCGAGGGAGGATCAGCCCCAGCATTTT	CASSYSREDQPQHF	.	TRBV6-5	TRBJ1-5	14
TGCGCCAGCAGCTTGCTGGGCGGGAAAAATGAAAAACTGTTTTTT	CASSLLGGKNEKLFF	.	TRBV5-1	TRBJ1-4	15
TGTGCCAGCAGCTTCGACGGGACAGCTGGAAACACCATATATTTT	CASSFDGTAGNTIYF	TRBD1	TRBV7-2	TRBJ1-3	15
TGTGCCAGTAGGCCGGGACAGGGGGGCTATCAGCCCCAGCATTTT	CASRPGQGGYQPQHF	TRBD1	TRBV19	TRBJ1-5	15
TGCAGTGCTCACTTAGCGGAGACGCAGTATTTT	CSAHLAETQYF	.	TRBV20-1	TRBJ2-3	11
TGTGCCAGCAGCACTTACAGGGCCCCTCGAATTTACGAGCAGTACTTC	CASSTYRAPRIYEQYF	.	TRBV7-8	TRBJ2-7	16
TGTGCCATCAGCCCGGGACTCGTCGCACAGTACTTC	CAISPGLVAQYF	.	TRBV10-3	TRBJ2-7	12
TGTGCCGACCGGGACTCAGGAGGGACCCAGTACTTC	CADRDSGGTQYF	.	TRBV6-6	TRBJ2-5	12
TGTGCCAGCAGTCAACAGGGGACCAGCAATCAGCCCCAGCATTTT	CASSQQGTSNQPQHF	TRBD1	TRBV6-5	TRBJ1-5	15
TGTGCCAGCAGCTCTCGAGTAGGGACTAGCGGGGCGGGGACCCAGTACTTC	CASSSRVGTSGAGTQYF	TRBD2	TRBV4-2	TRBJ2-5	17
TGTGCCAGCACCACTAGGGAGGATGGCTACACCTTC	CASTTREDGYTF	.	TRBV5-5	TRBJ1-2	12
TGCAGCGCCACGGGCTCCTACAATGAGCAGTTCTTC	CSATGSYNEQFF	.	TRBV29-1	TRBJ2-1	12
TGTGCCATCAGTGTAGCGGGGTACGAGCAGTACTTC	CAISVAGYEQYF	TRBD2	TRBV10-3	TRBJ2-7	12
TGTGCCAGCTCCCTCGACAGGGCGAATCAGCCCCAGCATTTT	CASSLDRANQPQHF	TRBD1	TRBV18	TRBJ1-5	14
TGCGCCAGCCGAAATGGACAGGGGGCTCAATACGAGCAGTACTTC	CASRNGQGAQYEQYF	TRBD1	TRBV5-1	TRBJ2-7	15
TGCGCCAGCAGCGAACAGGAGCAAGAGACCCAGTACTTC	CASSEQEQETQYF	.	TRBV4-1	TRBJ2-5	13
TGTGCCAGCACCGGACTAGCGGAACTCTACGAGCAGTACTTC	CASTGLAELYEQYF	TRBD2	TRBV28	TRBJ2-7	14
TGTGCCAGCAGTGGGGTAGCGGGGCGAAGCTCCTACGAGCAGTACTTC	CASSGVAGRSSYEQYF	TRBD2	TRBV6-1	TRBJ2-7	16
TGTGCCAGCTCACCACCGGGGGCCAATCAGCCCCAGCATTTT	CASSPPGANQPQHF	.	TRBV18	TRBJ1-5	14
TGTGCCAGTGGACAGACAGGGGGCGGGGGCACCGGGGAGCTGTTTTTT	CASGQTGGGGTGELFF	TRBD1	TRBV19	TRBJ2-2	16
TGTGCCAGCAGCCCGGGACTAGCGGGAGGGGGAGAGACCCAGTACTTC	CASSPGLAGGGETQYF	TRBD2	TRBV9	TRBJ2-5	16
TGTGCTAGCAGCTTAGACACTAAGAGAAAGACCCAGTACTTC	CASSLDTKRKTQYF	.	TRBV7-7	TRBJ2-5	14
TGTGCCAGCAGCAAATACTCGCCGGGTCCCTATGGCTACACCTTC	CASSKYSPGPYGYTF	.	TRBV5-6	TRBJ1-2	15
TGTGCCACCGGCATGTCCGGTAGCGCCTACGAGCAGTACTTC	CATGMSGSAYEQYF	.	TRBV6-5	TRBJ2-7	14
TGTGCCAGTAGTGATACAGGGGACTATGGCTACACCTTC	CASSDTGDYGYTF	TRBD1	TRBV19	TRBJ1-2	13